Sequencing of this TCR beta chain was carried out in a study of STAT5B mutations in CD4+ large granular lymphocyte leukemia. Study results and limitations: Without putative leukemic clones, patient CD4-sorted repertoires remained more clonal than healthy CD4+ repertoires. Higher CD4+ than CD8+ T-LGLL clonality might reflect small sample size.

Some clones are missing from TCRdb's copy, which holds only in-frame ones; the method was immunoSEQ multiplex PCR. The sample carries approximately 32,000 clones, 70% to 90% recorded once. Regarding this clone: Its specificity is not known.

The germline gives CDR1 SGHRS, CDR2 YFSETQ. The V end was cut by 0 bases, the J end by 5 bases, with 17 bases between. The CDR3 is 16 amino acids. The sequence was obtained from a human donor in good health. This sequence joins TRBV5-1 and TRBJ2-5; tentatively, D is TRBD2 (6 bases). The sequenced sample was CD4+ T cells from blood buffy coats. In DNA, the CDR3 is TGCGCCAGCAGCTTGGGAGCGGACACACGGGGGGAGACCCAGTACTTC. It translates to CASSLGADTRGETQYF.